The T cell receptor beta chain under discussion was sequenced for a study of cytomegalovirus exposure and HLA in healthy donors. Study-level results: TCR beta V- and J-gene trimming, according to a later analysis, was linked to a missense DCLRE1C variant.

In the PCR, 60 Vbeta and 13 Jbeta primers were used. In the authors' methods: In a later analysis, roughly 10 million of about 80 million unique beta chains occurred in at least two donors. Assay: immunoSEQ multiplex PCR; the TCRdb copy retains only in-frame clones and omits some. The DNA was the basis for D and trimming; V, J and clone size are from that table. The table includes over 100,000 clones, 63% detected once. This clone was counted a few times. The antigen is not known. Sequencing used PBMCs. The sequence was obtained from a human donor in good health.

The CDR3 nucleotides are TGTGCCAGCAGTACGTTACAGGGCCTCTCCTACGAGCAGTACTTC. This gives the protein CASSTLQGLSYEQYF. This chain connects TRBV27 to TRBJ2-7, with D perhaps matching TRBD1 (6 bases). Trimming cost V 5 bases and J 0 bases, with 14 bases left between them. CDR1 is MNHEY, CDR2 SMNVEV, per germline (reference sequence). The CDR3 has 15 residues.